The 21 T cell receptor beta chains reported below all come from one sample, sequenced in a study of T cells in Graves' hyperthyroidism and ophthalmopathy (dated by TCRdb to the late 2010s). Library construction relied on multiplex PCR. The data were produced on an Illumina HiSeq 2000. The TCR beta CDR3 regions were amplified from the RNA transcripts. A first-round RT-PCR of the TCR CDR3 used the HTBI primer set with the Qiagen OneStep RT-PCR kit. Starting from the raw public reads, TCRdb applied fastp trimming at Q25, assembled clones with MiXCR and retained in-frame beta chains. When rows share a CDR3 protein, they turn into one entry using the most common DNA and genes. This sample holds 300,000 to 400,000 distinct CDR3 sequences; over 10% were observed only once. The leading ten clones occupy around a tenth of the sample. The sample was blood. These receptors all come from a woman in her late teens or twenties with Graves' hyperthyroidism.

The sample holds many counts of this clonotype. V and J are TRBV19 and TRBJ2-1; no clear D gene. This CDR3 is built from 14 residues. Trimming stripped 6 bases from V and 4 bases from J, with 13 bases between. Germline CDR1 LNHDA, CDR2 SQIVND (reference sequence). CDR3 amino acids: CASSPVMKYNEQFF. CDR3 coding DNA: TGTGCCAGTAGCCCGGTAATGAAGTACAATGAGCAGTTCTTC.

This clonotype was seen a few times. The chain is built from TRBV5-6 and TRBJ2-5, with D perhaps being TRBD1 or TRBD2 (5 bases each). The CDR3 is 14 amino acids. Per the germline V gene, CDR1 is SGHDT and CDR2 is YYEEEE. Trimming shortened V by 0 bases and J by 1 base, and 7 bases separated the two germline ends. As DNA, the CDR3 is TGTGCCAGCAGCTTGGGGGACCTCCAAGAGACCCAGTACTTC. As protein: CASSLGDLQETQYF.

This clonotype was observed a handful of times. A read error may be the cause here, since a much bigger clone is one base away. The chain joins TRBV27 to TRBJ1-2; D is uncertain. Germline CDR1 MNHEY, CDR2 SMNVEV (reference sequence). The length of the CDR3 is 14 residues. The V end lost 7 bases, the J end lost 8 bases, and 20 bases lay between the germline ends. CDR3 bases: TGTGCCAGCACTCTAAGGAGTGGGTCCCGCGGCTACACCTTC. This gives the protein CASTLRSGSRGYTF.

This clonotype showed up many times. The chain uses TRBV3-1 and TRBJ1-6; possibly TRBD1 for D (5 bases). This CDR3 has 15 residues. Germline assignment: CDR1 LGHDT and CDR2 YNNKEL (reference sequence). V gave up 4 bases and J gave up 8 bases, with 15 bases separating them. The CDR3 coding sequence is TGTGCCAGCAGCCCGTTCGGGACTGGGGATTCACCCCTCCACTTT. Translation: CASSPFGTGDSPLHF.

This clonotype occurred many times. J is TRBJ1-2 and V is TRBV2; D uncertain. Germline assignment: CDR1 SNHLY and CDR2 FYNNEI. The V end lost 3 bases, the J end lost 5 bases, and 7 bases lay between the germline ends. The CDR3 contains 12 residues. The chain's CDR3 is CASSEEVYGYTF. In DNA form, the CDR3 reads TGTGCCAGCAGTGAGGAGGTGTATGGCTACACCTTC.

The CDR3 nucleotides are TGTGCCAGCAGCTTATCCGGACTAGCGGGGGGGGGAGAGACCCAGTACTTC. Its translation: CASSLSGLAGGGETQYF. This chain uses TRBV7-2 with TRBJ2-5; 15 bases align to TRBD2. The germline V gene encodes CDR1 SGHTA and CDR2 FQGNSA. Trimming took 2 bases from V and 4 from J; bases not matched to a gene: 5. CDR3 length equals 17 residues.

This clonotype has only a few counts. For the CDR3, the DNA is TGTGCCAGTAGTATAGATCTCTGGGTCTTGGAGACCCAGTACTTC. It codes for CASSIDLWVLETQYF. This chain links TRBV19 with TRBJ2-5; no definite D call. Germline V gives CDR1 LNHDA, CDR2 SQIVND (reference sequence). The V end was cut by 0 bases, the J end by 5 bases, with 13 bases between. The CDR3 loop spans 15 amino acids. The whole variable domain, filled in from reference TRBV19 and TRBJ2-5, reads DGGITQSPKYLFRKEGQNVTLSCEQNLNHDAMYWYRQDPGQGLRLIYYSQIVNDFQKGDIAEGYSVSREKKESFPLTVTSAQKNPTAFYLCASSIDLWVLETQYFGPGTRLLVL.

The J gene is TRBJ2-5, the V gene TRBV27, with D possibly being TRBD1 or TRBD2 (6 bases each). The CDR3 is 15 amino acids. V lost 0 bases to trimming and J lost 4 bases, with 12 bases between them. Per germline, CDR1 MNHEY and CDR2 SMNVEV (reference sequence). DNA for the CDR3: TGTGCCAGCAGTTTATCTGACGGAGGGGGAGAGACCCAGTACTTC. Translated: CASSLSDGGGETQYF.

This clonotype was observed a handful of times. The chain employs TRBV10-2 and TRBJ1-1; tentative D call: TRBD1 (5 bases). The CDR3 is 15 residues long. Germline V gene sequence: CDR1 WSHSY, CDR2 SAAADI. The germline V and J ends were trimmed by 7 bases and 3 bases, with 18 bases remaining between them. The CDR3 region has the DNA TGCGCCAGCAACCCCGTAGGGGCGCGGGACACTGAAGCTTTCTTT. Protein product: CASNPVGARDTEAFF.

This clonotype was recorded many times. The V call is TRBV3-1, the J call TRBJ1-2; 7 bases fit TRBD1. CDR1 is LGHDT, CDR2 YNNKEL, per germline (reference sequence). V lost 4 bases, J lost 7 bases, and 6 bases stayed unmatched. This CDR3 comprises 13 residues. For the CDR3, the DNA is TGTGCCAGCAGCCTGGGACAGCTAAGTGGCTACACCTTC. It yields the protein CASSLGQLSGYTF.

Many counts were recorded for this clonotype. The chain uses TRBV7-2 and TRBJ1-2, with no clear D. This CDR3 spans 14 amino acids. Deletions cut 4 bases from V and 1 base from J, with 10 bases between. Germline CDR1 is SGHTA and CDR2 is FQGNSA. CDR3 residues: CASSSGRSNYGYTF. CDR3 nucleotide sequence: TGTGCCAGCAGCTCCGGACGGAGTAACTATGGCTACACCTTC.

The V and J genes are TRBV20-1 and TRBJ2-7; TRBD1 matches at 7 bases. CDR3 length equals 13 residues. Per germline, CDR1 DFQATT and CDR2 SNEGSKA (reference sequence). DNA of the CDR3: TGCGGGGGTAGATCGGGACAGTCCATCGAGCAGTACTTC. Its protein product is CGGRSGQSIEQYF.

This clonotype was seen ten or more times. The chain employs TRBV28 and TRBJ2-4; either TRBD1 or TRBD2 may supply D (5 bases each). From germline, CDR1 is MDHEN and CDR2 SYDVKM. V shed 5 bases and J shed 0 bases, with 14 bases lying between them. This CDR3 is 16 amino acids long. In nucleotides, the CDR3 is TGTGCCAGCAGTATTACCGGGACCCCAGCCAAAAACATTCAGTACTTC. Protein product: CASSITGTPAKNIQYF.

This clonotype was seen ten or more times. J is TRBJ2-1 and V is TRBV9; D possibly corresponds to TRBD1 (5 bases). The V gene's germline CDR1 is SGDLS and CDR2 YYNGEE. The length of the CDR3 is 15 residues. Trimming took 3 bases from V and 2 from J, leaving 12 bases between them. The CDR3 sequence is CASSAWGRTYNEQFF. Here the CDR3 DNA reads TGTGCCAGCAGCGCATGGGGCAGGACCTACAATGAGCAGTTCTTC.

The chain combines TRBV2 with TRBJ2-7, with 12 bases fitting TRBD2. V lost 3 bases and J lost 4; bases outside the gene matches: 7. The CDR3 loop spans 16 amino acids. Germline V CDR1 and CDR2: SNHLY, FYNNEI. CDR3 sequence reads: CASSDGLAGGDYEQYF. The CDR3 DNA is TGTGCCAGCAGTGACGGGCTAGCGGGAGGGGATTACGAGCAGTACTTC.

In this sample, this clonotype turned up many times. This chain links TRBV11-2 with TRBJ2-3; D gene ambiguous. Deletions cut 2 bases from V and 2 bases from J, with 5 bases between. The CDR3 totals 13 residues. Per germline, CDR1 SGHAT and CDR2 FQNNGV. This CDR3 reads CASSLTLTDTQYF. In DNA, the CDR3 is TGTGCCAGCAGCTTAACCCTCACAGATACGCAGTATTTT.

The CDR3 sequence is CATSSGRAEPNEKLFF. DNA of the CDR3: TGTGCCACCAGTTCTGGGAGGGCAGAACCTAATGAAAAACTGTTTTTT. The rearrangement uses TRBV24-1 and TRBJ1-4; no firm D call. Germline lookup yields CDR1 KGHDR and CDR2 SFDVKD. The CDR3 totals 16 residues. V was shortened by 6 bases and J by 3 bases, with 16 bases between the two germline ends.

This clonotype was seen more than once but under ten times. V is TRBV19 and J is TRBJ1-5; no definite D call. Trimming took off 9 bases at V and 6 bases at J, with 12 bases between the two ends. The CDR3 runs to 12 residues. Germline V CDR1 and CDR2: LNHDA, SQIVND (reference sequence). CDR3 region: CASADEAQPQHF. The CDR3, as DNA: TGTGCCAGCGCGGACGAGGCTCAGCCCCAGCATTTT.

The rearrangement links TRBV6-1 to TRBJ2-2; D perhaps matches TRBD1 (5 bases). Germline V gene data show CDR1 as MNHNS and CDR2 as SASEGT. Between the trimmed V and J ends, which lost 5 bases and 3 bases, there was a span of 13 bases. This CDR3 region has 15 residues. This chain's CDR3 is CASSLLGLDTGELFF. The CDR3 DNA reads as TGTGCCAGCAGTCTCCTGGGGCTTGACACCGGGGAGCTGTTTTTT.

This clonotype has ten or more counts. V is TRBV24-1 and J is TRBJ1-1; D perhaps matches TRBD1 (6 bases). The CDR3 length is 15 residues. CDR1 and CDR2 (germline): KGHDR, SFDVKD. V was clipped by 10 bases and J by 3 bases, with 20 bases between them. The CDR3 sequence: CATRPGTSGYTEAFF. The CDR3 DNA follows: TGTGCCACTCGTCCCGGGACAAGTGGATACACTGAAGCTTTCTTT.

This clonotype came up many times. This sequence joins TRBV20-1 and TRBJ1-2; 7 bases match TRBD1. With V trimmed by 0 bases and J by 12 bases, 16 bases remained unmatched. The germline V gene encodes CDR1 DFQATT and CDR2 SNEGSKA (reference sequence). This CDR3 is 15 amino acids long. CDR3 amino acids: CSARDGARGTIWDTF. The CDR3 bases are TGCAGTGCTAGAGATGGGGCCAGGGGGACTATATGGGACACCTTC.